What follows is one T cell receptor beta chain and its context. The data stem from a study of blood T cell repertoires in COVID-19. Study at large: Acute-phase and convalescent COVID-19 samples originated in the United States, Italy and Spain. The analysed material was cDNA or gDNA that came from T cells, B-cell-depleted T cells, or PBMCs.

V was clipped by 5 bases and J by 5 bases; unmatched bases: 10. The germline CDR1 and CDR2 sequences are MRHNA and SNTAGT. The CDR3 has 16 residues. In the study's own analysis: How many nucleated cells were present was estimated from reference gene primer amplification. Generated by immunoSEQ multiplex PCR, the TCRdb table keeps only in-frame clones and is missing some. V and J calls and clone size follow that table, whereas D and trimming were derived from the DNA. The sample contains more than 45,000 clones, around 87% of which appear only once. This chain connects TRBV6-4 to TRBJ2-1; 9 nucleotides align to TRBD1. This TCR came from a human donor with active COVID-19. The donor label of this sample is uncertain. Sequenced sample: peripheral blood. The CDR3 reads CASSTRTGAKDNEQFF. The CDR3 region has the DNA TGTGCCAGCAGTACTAGGACAGGGGCGAAAGACAATGAGCAGTTCTTC.